This TCR beta chain was profiled in a study of CD4+ T cells in melanoma. The table came from immunoSEQ multiplex PCR; TCRdb's copy has only in-frame clones and leaves some out. The profile shows some 110,000 clones, around 93% of them singletons. The CDR3 consists of 14 residues. With V trimmed by 4 bases and J by 5 bases, 2 bases remained unmatched. Per germline, CDR1 SGHRS and CDR2 YFSETQ. The chain links TRBV5-1 to TRBJ2-2; 10 bases line up with TRBD1. The receptor was isolated from a human donor with melanoma. The specimen sequenced was peripheral blood. The CDR3 sequence: CASSLDRGTGELFF. Here the CDR3 DNA reads TGCGCCAGCAGCCTGGACAGGGGGACCGGGGAGCTGTTTTTT.